Presented here are 7 T cell receptor beta chains from one specimen sequenced in a study of cytomegalovirus exposure and HLA in healthy donors (dated by TCRdb to the late 2010s). Receptor amplification or capture employed the immunoSEQ multiplex PCR assay. For the multiplex PCR, a mixture combining 60 forward primers for TCR Vbeta segments and 13 reverse primers for TCR Jbeta segments was used. TCRdb retrieved this table from immuneACCESS and kept in-frame rearrangements only. Not all clones are present; in checked studies, unresolved V genes account for under half, and no reason is known for the remainder. Present in this sample are around 100,000 clones, roughly 69% of which were seen just once. The ten largest clones represent 3% to 4.5% of the sample. The sequenced material came from PBMCs. Receptors originate from a man between 25 and 39 years old in good health and CMV-seropositive.

The chain recombines TRBV5-1 with TRBJ2-1; 11 positions agree with TRBD2. Germline-derived CDR1 and CDR2 are SGHRS and YFSETQ. V shed 4 bases and J 7 bases; nucleotides not matched to a gene: 10. This CDR3 comprises 16 residues. The CDR3: CASSVASGGYGNEQFF. The DNA of the CDR3 is TGCGCCAGCAGCGTGGCTAGCGGGGGGTATGGGAATGAGCAGTTCTTC.

This clone has only a few counts. This rearrangement joins TRBV1 to TRBJ2-7; the D call in the table, TRBD1, was not verified against the DNA. TRBV1 is noted as a pseudogene. The length of the CDR3 is 12 residues. CDR3 coding DNA: TGCACCAGCAGCCGCAAGATATGGGGCCCCAGCTTC. Protein: CTSSRKIWGPSF.

The chain links TRBV11-2 to TRBJ1-2; D is perhaps TRBD1 (6 bases). This CDR3 has 13 amino acids. Germline V CDR1 and CDR2: SGHAT, FQNNGV. The V and J ends lost 4 bases and 2 bases respectively, with 8 bases between them. The CDR3 sequence: CASSSGQNYGYTF. CDR3 coding DNA: TGTGCCAGCAGCTCCGGACAGAACTATGGCTACACCTTC.

The J gene is TRBJ2-3, the V gene TRBV7-9; D is unclear. V lost 3 bases to trimming and J lost 4 bases, with 5 bases between them. From germline, CDR1 is SEHNR and CDR2 FQNEAQ (reference sequence). This CDR3 is built from 12 residues. CDR3 nucleotides: TGTGCCAGCAGCTTGGGCCCAGATACGCAGTATTTT. Translated, it gives CASSLGPDTQYF. Together with reference TRBV7-9 and TRBJ2-3, the CDR3 gives the full variable domain: DTGVSQNPRHKITKRGQNVTFRCDPISEHNRLYWYRQTLGQGPEFLTYFQNEAQLEKSRLLSDRFSAERPKGSFSTLEIQRTEQGDSAMYLCASSLGPDTQYFGPGTRLTVL.

The chain has TRBV5-6 and TRBJ2-1; weak D call: TRBD2 (6 bases). CDR3 length: 16 amino acids. CDR1 is SGHDT, CDR2 YYEEEE, per germline. Trimming stripped 2 bases from V and 1 base from J, with 13 bases between. The CDR3 spells CASSLPGLLSYNEQFF. DNA for the CDR3: TGTGCCAGCAGCTTACCGGGACTCCTTTCCTACAATGAGCAGTTCTTC. The variable domain in full, with the rest retrieved from reference TRBV5-6 and TRBJ2-1, is DAGVTQSPTHLIKTRGQQVTLRCSPKSGHDTVSWYQQALGQGPQFIFQYYEEEERQRGNFPDRFSGHQFPNYSSELNVNALLLGDSALYLCASSLPGLLSYNEQFFGPGTRLTVL.

The sample holds a few counts of this clone. The rearrangement joins TRBV7-9 to TRBJ2-7, with a possible D match to TRBD1 (6 bases). The CDR3 spans 15 residues. Trimming pared 4 bases from V and 0 bases from J, leaving 13 bases between. CDR1 SEHNR and CDR2 FQNEAQ come from the germline V gene (reference sequence). This CDR3 is CASSSDRTSSYEQYF. CDR3 DNA: TGTGCCAGCAGCTCCGACAGGACGAGCTCCTACGAGCAGTACTTC.

In the case of this clone: A read error may produce the germline difference seen at one junction end. V usage is TRBV7-3 and J usage is TRBJ2-3; D call uncertain. Germline CDR1 is SGHTA and CDR2 is FQGTGA. The CDR3 covers 11 residues. CDR3 DNA: TGTTCCAGCAGCCCCGGAGATACGCAGTATTTT. Its translation is CSSSPGDTQYF. The variable domain in full, with the rest retrieved from reference TRBV7-3 and TRBJ2-3, is GAGVSQTPSNKVTEKGKYVELRCDPISGHTALYWYRQSLGQGPEFLIYFQGTGAADDSGLPNDRFFAVRPEGSVSTLKIQRTERGDSAVYLCSSSPGDTQYFGPGTRLTVL.